Listed here are 3 T cell receptor beta chains from one sample, sequenced in a study of cytomegalovirus exposure and HLA in healthy donors. Both 60 Vbeta primers and 13 Jbeta primers went into the PCR. The method was immunoSEQ multiplex PCR; TCRdb's version includes in-frame clones alone and lacks a portion of them. The sample consists of more than 150,000 clones, 75% to 85% of them appearing once. Material: PBMCs. The receptors shown here come from a boy younger than 18 in good health and CMV-seronegative.

A single count supports this clone. The V gene is TRBV4-1, the J gene TRBJ2-3; 9 nucleotides match TRBD1. The V and J ends lost 2 bases and 4 bases, in that order; junction bases with no gene match: 16. This CDR3 region has 19 residues. CDR1 MGHRA and CDR2 YSYEKL come from the germline V gene. The CDR3 region is CASSQSGGPGQGLADTQYF. CDR3 DNA sequence: TGCGCCAGCAGCCAATCTGGAGGGCCCGGACAGGGGTTGGCAGATACGCAGTATTTT.

This clone was recorded once. The genes are TRBV10-3 and TRBJ1-2; D might be TRBD1 (5 bases). The V gene's germline CDR1 is ENHRY and CDR2 SYGVKD. V lost 10 bases and J lost 3, with 15 bases in between. This CDR3 is 13 amino acids long. CDR3 bases: TGTGCCACCATCCCCGAGACAGACTATGGCTACACCTTC. It encodes CATIPETDYGYTF.

The J gene is TRBJ2-3, the V gene TRBV30; 11 bases align to TRBD1. Germline V gene sequence: CDR1 GTSNPN, CDR2 SVGIG (reference sequence). V shed 4 bases and J 2 bases; nucleotides not matched to a gene: 5. This CDR3 spans 15 amino acids. CDR3 sequence reads: CAWTRTGGVTDTQYF. In DNA, the CDR3 is TGTGCCTGGACTCGGACAGGGGGCGTCACAGATACGCAGTATTTT.